What follows are 7 T cell receptor beta chains derived from one specimen sequenced in a study of shared clonotypes between healthy human individuals (dated by TCRdb to 2020 to 2021). Receptor libraries were prepared by the immunoSEQ multiplex PCR assay. This immuneACCESS table, as held by TCRdb, lists in-frame sequences with V and J called but not all clones. Of the missing ones, under half trace to an unresolved V gene in checked studies; the others have no known cause. The table for this sample lists fewer than 1.8 million clones; approximately 98.5% of them were counted only once. The ten largest make up approximately 0.4% of the sample. The sample taken for sequencing was naive CD4+ T cells sorted from blood. Read against the paper, the sample's cell subset or site label means: CD45RA+ positively selected. Receptors originate from a man aged 25-45 years in good health.

J is TRBJ2-3 and V is TRBV7-2, with D maybe TRBD2 (5 bases). The CDR3 is 13 residues long. Trimming removed 4 bases from V and 8 bases from J, with 13 bases in between. CDR1 and CDR2 (germline): SGHTA, FQGNSA. In DNA, the CDR3 is TGTGCCAGCAGCTCCTTACTAGAAAGTACGCAGTATTTT. Protein product: CASSSLLESTQYF.

J is TRBJ2-7 and V is TRBV7-2; D perhaps matches TRBD2 (5 bases). The germline V gene encodes CDR1 SGHTA and CDR2 FQGNSA. V lost 1 base and J 0 bases, leaving 7 bases between the germline ends. The CDR3 runs to 14 residues. CDR3 sequence: CASSLERISYEQYF. In nucleotides, the CDR3 is TGTGCCAGCAGCTTAGAGCGGATCTCCTACGAGCAGTACTTC.

This clone was seen once. The CDR3 DNA follows: TGCGCCAGCTGGGCGGGACAGGGGAGTAGGGATGAGCAGTTCTTC. This gives the protein CASWAGQGSRDEQFF. This chain links TRBV5-1 with TRBJ2-1, with TRBD1 matching 10 bases. Germline V gives CDR1 SGHRS, CDR2 YFSETQ. J was trimmed by 8 bases and V by 7 bases; bases with no gene match: 12. There are 15 residues in the CDR3.

This clone appeared once. The sample has other DNA sequences that encode this CDR3 too. The chain employs TRBV7-2 and TRBJ2-1, with 12 bases lining up with TRBD2. V dropped 5 bases and J dropped 4; count of bases not matched to a gene: 3. This CDR3 comprises 15 residues. The germline gives CDR1 SGHTA, CDR2 FQGNSA. The CDR3 is CASSQTSGSYNEQFF. CDR3 DNA sequence: TGTGCCAGCAGCCAGACTAGCGGGAGTTACAATGAGCAGTTCTTC.

The J gene is TRBJ1-5, the V gene TRBV28, with 7 bases aligning to TRBD1. Unmatched junction bases numbered 12, after V lost 11 bases and J lost 5 bases. The CDR3 extends over 14 amino acids. Germline V CDR1 and CDR2: MDHEN, SYDVKM. In DNA form, the CDR3 reads TGTGCCGGGAGAGGGGGCGCAGAGGATCAGCCCCAGCATTTT. Amino acids: CAGRGGAEDQPQHF. Using reference TRBV28 and TRBJ1-5 for the parts outside the CDR3, the full variable domain is DVKVTQSSRYLVKRTGEKVFLECVQDMDHENMFWYRQDPGLGLRLIYFSYDVKMKEKGDIPEGYSVSREKKERFSLILESASTNQTSMYLCAGRGGAEDQPQHFGDGTRLSIL.

J is TRBJ2-3 and V is TRBV29-1, with D possibly TRBD2 on 6 matching bases. CDR1 and CDR2 (germline): SQVTM, ANQGSEA. This CDR3 contains 13 residues. The ends were cut back, 7 bases at V and 4 bases at J, with 15 bases in the middle. CDR3 bases: TGCAGCGCAGGTGGGACTGCCTCAGATACGCAGTATTTT. Translating it yields CSAGGTASDTQYF.

The chain carries TRBV6-5 and TRBJ2-3, with 10 bases matching TRBD2. There are 16 residues in the CDR3. Germline V lookup: CDR1 MNHEY, CDR2 SVGAGI. V gave up 3 bases and J gave up 6 bases; unmatched junction bases: 9. The CDR3 here is CASSYSGLAGGDTQYF. The DNA for the CDR3 is TGTGCCAGCAGTTATAGCGGTTTAGCGGGAGGTGATACGCAGTATTTT.